Listed below are T cell receptor beta chains from one sample, sequenced in a study of blood T cell repertoires in COVID-19. The repertoire was sequenced with immunoSEQ multiplex PCR; TCRdb's copy has only in-frame clones and lacks some. The table shows about 140,000 clones, with approximately 86% occurring only once. Sequencing input: peripheral blood. Receptor source: a human donor in a cohort sampled during active COVID-19. Each CDR3 is given with its conserved first and last residue. D genes are given only for firm matches. Rows may omit the clone size; those that give it use once, few, many or a size class.

V: TRBV28
D: NA
size: NA
J: TRBJ2-4
DNA: TGTGCCAGCAGTTCGGAGCAGAAAAACATTCAGTACTTC
CDR3: CASSSEQKNIQYF

V: TRBV2
D: NA
size: NA
J: TRBJ1-6
DNA: TGTGCCAGCGCGTCGGGGTCACCCCTCCACTTT
CDR3: CASASGSPLHF

V: TRBV3-1/TRBV3-2
D: NA
size: NA
J: TRBJ1-1
DNA: TGTGCCAGCAGCCAAGTGCGAGTAACTGAAGCTTTCTTT
CDR3: CASSQVRVTEAFF

V: TRBV12-5
D: TRBD1
size: NA
J: TRBJ1-3
DNA: TGTGCTAGTGGGACAGGGCTCTCTGGAAACACCATATATTTT
CDR3: CASGTGLSGNTIYF

V: TRBV20-1
D: NA
size: NA
J: TRBJ2-7
DNA: TGCAGTGCTAGTAACCGCAGGGCCAATTCCTACGAGCAGTACTTC
CDR3: CSASNRRANSYEQYF

V: TRBV11-2
D: TRBD1
size: NA
J: TRBJ1-1
DNA: TGTGCCAGCAGCTTAGAGGCCACCACAGGGGGAATGAGAAAAGCTTTCTTT
CDR3: CASSLEATTGGMRKAFF

V: TRBV6-6
D: TRBD2
size: NA
J: TRBJ2-3
DNA: TGTGCCAGCAGGGGACTAATAAGCACAGATACGCAGTATTTT
CDR3: CASRGLISTDTQYF

V: TRBV7-6
D: TRBD2
size: NA
J: TRBJ2-2
DNA: TGTGCCAGCAGCTTAGAACTTAGCGGGCGGTTGGCCGGGGAGCTGTTTTTT
CDR3: CASSLELSGRLAGELFF

V: TRBV7-8
D: TRBD1
size: once
J: TRBJ2-1
DNA: TGTGCCAGCAGCCGGGACAGGGTCAGTGAGCAGTTCTTC
CDR3: CASSRDRVSEQFF

V: TRBV5-4
D: TRBD1
size: NA
J: TRBJ1-2
DNA: TGTGCCAGTATCCAGAGCCGGGACAGGGCCCACTATGGCTACACCTTC
CDR3: CASIQSRDRAHYGYTF

V: TRBV5-4
D: TRBD1
size: NA
J: TRBJ2-7
DNA: TGTGCCAGCAGCCCGGGACAGGGGGCCCCCTACGAGCAGTACTTC
CDR3: CASSPGQGAPYEQYF

V: TRBV4-1
D: TRBD1
size: NA
J: TRBJ1-2
DNA: TGCGCCAGCAGCCTCGGGACAGGGGGAGACTATGGCTACACCTTC
CDR3: CASSLGTGGDYGYTF

V: TRBV10-1
D: TRBD2
size: NA
J: TRBJ2-7
DNA: TGCGCCATTAAAGCCGGGGGGGGGCCCTACGAGCAGTACTTC
CDR3: CAIKAGGGPYEQYF

V: TRBV28
D: NA
size: NA
J: TRBJ1-5
DNA: TGTGCCAGCAGCGGGGGAGGGCTAAGCAATCAGCCCCAGCATTTT
CDR3: CASSGGGLSNQPQHF

V: TRBV19
D: TRBD1
size: NA
J: TRBJ2-1
DNA: TGTGCCAGTAGTATTCGATTCCGGGGGACAGGGTATTCCTACAATGAGCAGTTCTTC
CDR3: CASSIRFRGTGYSYNEQFF

V: TRBV19
D: NA
size: NA
J: TRBJ1-5
DNA: TGTGCCAGTAGTGGACAGAGACTTTATAGCAATCAGCCCCAGCATTTT
CDR3: CASSGQRLYSNQPQHF

V: TRBV2
D: NA
size: NA
J: TRBJ1-2
DNA: TGTGCCAGCAGGGTCGGGGTGACCTATGGCTACACCTTC
CDR3: CASRVGVTYGYTF

V: TRBV4-1
D: NA
size: NA
J: TRBJ2-7
DNA: TGCGCCAGCAGCCAAGTGCATCCAGGGTCCTACGAGCAGTACTTC
CDR3: CASSQVHPGSYEQYF

V: TRBV15
D: TRBD2
size: NA
J: TRBJ2-3
DNA: TGTGCCACCAGCAGAGGACTAGCGGGAGAAATAGATACGCAGTATTTT
CDR3: CATSRGLAGEIDTQYF

V: TRBV3-1/TRBV3-2
D: NA
size: NA
J: TRBJ2-2
DNA: TGTGCCAGCAGCCAAGTAGTAAGCGCAGGGGCCAATATCACCGGGGAGCTGTTTTTT
CDR3: CASSQVVSAGANITGELFF

V: TRBV5-1
D: TRBD2
size: NA
J: TRBJ2-3
DNA: TGCGCCAGCAGATTAGCGGGAGTATTCACAGATACGCAGTATTTT
CDR3: CASRLAGVFTDTQYF

V: TRBV6-6
D: NA
size: NA
J: TRBJ1-6
DNA: TGTGCCAGCAGTGACGCAGGATCACCCCTCCACTTT
CDR3: CASSDAGSPLHF

V: TRBV7-8
D: NA
size: NA
J: TRBJ1-2
DNA: TGTGCCAGCCGCTCCGGTTATGGCTACACCTTC
CDR3: CASRSGYGYTF

V: TRBV7-3
D: NA
size: NA
J: TRBJ2-6
DNA: TGTGCCAGCAGCCCCCGAGAGGGTGGGAGCTCTGGGGCCAACGTCCTGACTTTC
CDR3: CASSPREGGSSGANVLTF

V: TRBV9
D: NA
size: few
J: TRBJ1-5
DNA: TGTGCCAGCAGCGCCTCTGGACAGAGTAATCAGCCCCAGCATTTT
CDR3: CASSASGQSNQPQHF

V: TRBV9
D: TRBD2
size: NA
J: TRBJ2-3
DNA: TGTGCCAGCAATCGGGGGGGCCCAGATACGCAGTATTTT
CDR3: CASNRGGPDTQYF

V: TRBV18
D: TRBD1
size: NA
J: TRBJ1-1
DNA: TGTGCCAGCTCCCGGACAGGGAACACTGAAGCTTTCTTT
CDR3: CASSRTGNTEAFF

V: TRBV2
D: NA
size: NA
J: TRBJ1-6
DNA: TGTGCCAGCAGTGAGGGGGGGGAGGGCAATTCACCCCTCCACTTT
CDR3: CASSEGGEGNSPLHF